The source of this TCR beta chain is a study of OX40 agonist ivuxolimab in advanced cancers. Study information: Every patient in dose escalation had hepatocellular carcinoma, melanoma, renal cell or head and neck cancer.

Germline V gene data show CDR1 as SNHLY and CDR2 as FYNNEI. This CDR3 is 15 amino acids long. V shed 6 bases and J 11 bases; nucleotides not matched to a gene: 18. Measured with immunoSEQ multiplex PCR; TCRdb has only the in-frame clones, and not every one. The sample shows tens of thousands of clones, approximately 90% of them seen only once. The sample was CD4+ or CD8+ T cells sorted from blood, taken in a trial of the OX40 agonist ivuxolimab. The chain joins TRBV2 to TRBJ2-5; 7 nucleotides match TRBD2. This TCR derives from an adult with an advanced solid tumor such as melanoma, head and neck, liver or kidney cancer. The CDR3 spells CASSQHLVGGGLQYF. DNA of the CDR3: TGTGCCAGCAGCCAACACCTGGTGGGGGGGGGTTTGCAGTACTTC.